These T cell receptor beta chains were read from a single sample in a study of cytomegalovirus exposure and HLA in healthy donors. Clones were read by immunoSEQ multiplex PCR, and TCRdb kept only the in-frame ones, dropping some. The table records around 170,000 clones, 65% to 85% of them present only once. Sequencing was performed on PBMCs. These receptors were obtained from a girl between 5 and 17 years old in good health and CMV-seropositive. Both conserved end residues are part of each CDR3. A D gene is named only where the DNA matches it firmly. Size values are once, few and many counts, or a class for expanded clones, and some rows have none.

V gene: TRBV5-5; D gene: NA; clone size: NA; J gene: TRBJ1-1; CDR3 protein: CASSRDGAGGNTEAFF; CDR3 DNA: TGTGCCAGCAGCAGAGATGGAGCCGGGGGGAACACTGAAGCTTTCTTT
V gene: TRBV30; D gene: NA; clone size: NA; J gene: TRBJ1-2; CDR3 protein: CAWSVLLSRDYTF; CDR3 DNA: TGTGCCTGGAGTGTACTTTTGTCCAGGGATTACACCTTC
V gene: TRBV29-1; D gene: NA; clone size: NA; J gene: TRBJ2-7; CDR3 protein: CSVVGGVSSYEQYF; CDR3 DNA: TGCAGCGTTGTCGGCGGGGTGAGCTCCTACGAGCAGTACTTC
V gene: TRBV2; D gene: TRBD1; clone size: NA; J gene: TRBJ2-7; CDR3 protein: CASSVWTGGNSYEQYF; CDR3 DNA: TGTGCCAGCAGTGTATGGACAGGGGGCAATTCCTACGAGCAGTACTTC
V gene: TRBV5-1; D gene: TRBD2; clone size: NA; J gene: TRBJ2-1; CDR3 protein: CASSYGTSGRNYNEQFF; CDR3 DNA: TGCGCCAGCAGCTACGGGACTAGCGGGAGGAACTACAATGAGCAGTTCTTC
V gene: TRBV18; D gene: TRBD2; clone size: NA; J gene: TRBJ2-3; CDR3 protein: CASSPTSGRATDTQYF; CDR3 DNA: TGTGCCAGCTCACCCACTAGCGGGAGGGCGACAGATACGCAGTATTTT
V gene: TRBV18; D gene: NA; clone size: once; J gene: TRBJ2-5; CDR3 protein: CASSWTLQETQYF; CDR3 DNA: TGTGCCAGCTCTTGGACACTCCAAGAGACCCAGTACTTC
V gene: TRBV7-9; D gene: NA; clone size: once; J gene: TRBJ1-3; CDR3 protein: CASSFGQISGNTIYF; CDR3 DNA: TGTGCCAGCAGCTTCGGACAGATCTCTGGAAACACCATATATTTT
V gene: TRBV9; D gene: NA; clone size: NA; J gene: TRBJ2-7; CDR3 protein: CASSVTGSYEQYF; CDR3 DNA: TGTGCCAGCAGCGTAACAGGGTCCTACGAGCAGTACTTC
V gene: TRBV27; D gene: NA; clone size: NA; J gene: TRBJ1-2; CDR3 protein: CASSPRGFNYGYTF; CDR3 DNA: TGTGCCAGCTCCCCACGGGGTTTTAACTATGGCTACACCTTC
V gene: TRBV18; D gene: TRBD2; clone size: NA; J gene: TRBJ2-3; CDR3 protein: CASSPGLAGAADTQYF; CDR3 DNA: TGTGCCAGCTCACCAGGACTAGCGGGAGCGGCAGATACGCAGTATTTT
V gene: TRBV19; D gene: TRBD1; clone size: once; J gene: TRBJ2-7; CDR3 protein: CASSIRGRFNEQYF; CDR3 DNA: TGTGCCAGTAGTATAAGGGGGCGCTTCAACGAGCAGTACTTC
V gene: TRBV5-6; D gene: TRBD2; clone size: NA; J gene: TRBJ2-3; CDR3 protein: CASSFPSSGRTDTQYF; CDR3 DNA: TGTGCCAGCAGCTTCCCTTCTAGCGGGAGAACAGATACGCAGTATTTT
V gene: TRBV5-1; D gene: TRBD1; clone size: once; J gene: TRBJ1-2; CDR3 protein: CASSFTGGDYGYTF; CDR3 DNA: TGCGCCAGCAGCTTTACAGGGGGGGACTATGGCTACACCTTC
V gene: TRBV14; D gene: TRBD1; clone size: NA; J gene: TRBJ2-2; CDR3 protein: CASSQWSGTGRSGELFF; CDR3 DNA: TGTGCCAGCAGCCAATGGTCCGGGACAGGGAGGTCCGGGGAGCTGTTTTTT
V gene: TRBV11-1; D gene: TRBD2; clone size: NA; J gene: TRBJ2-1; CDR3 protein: CASSLLADNEQFF; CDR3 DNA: TGTGCCAGCAGCTTGCTAGCGGACAATGAGCAGTTCTTC
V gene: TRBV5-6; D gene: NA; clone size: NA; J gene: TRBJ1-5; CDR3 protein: CASSSIGGANQPQHF; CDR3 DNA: TGTGCCAGCAGCTCGATCGGGGGGGCTAATCAGCCCCAGCATTTT
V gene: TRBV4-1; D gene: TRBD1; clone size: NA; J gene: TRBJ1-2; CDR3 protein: CASSKGQGYGYTF; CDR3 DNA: TGCGCCAGCAGCAAGGGACAGGGATATGGCTACACCTTC
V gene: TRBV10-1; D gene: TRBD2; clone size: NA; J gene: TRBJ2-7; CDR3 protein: CASSRGGTSGGKSYEQYF; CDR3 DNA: TGCGCCAGCAGCCGTGGCGGGACTAGCGGGGGGAAATCCTACGAGCAGTACTTC
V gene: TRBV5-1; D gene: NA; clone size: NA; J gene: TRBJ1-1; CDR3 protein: CASSLKDGGHTEAFF; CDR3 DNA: TGCGCCAGCAGCTTAAAGGACGGGGGTCACACTGAAGCTTTCTTT
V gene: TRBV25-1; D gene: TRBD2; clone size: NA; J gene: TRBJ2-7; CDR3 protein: CASSEWSGILRHEQYF; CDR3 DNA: TGTGCCAGCAGTGAATGGAGCGGGATCTTGCGGCACGAGCAGTACTTC
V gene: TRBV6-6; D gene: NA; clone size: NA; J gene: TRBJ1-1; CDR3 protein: CASSPTIRAFF; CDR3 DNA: TGTGCCAGCAGTCCGACAATTCGCGCTTTCTTT
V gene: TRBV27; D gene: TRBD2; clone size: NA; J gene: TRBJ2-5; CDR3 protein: CASANGASGPYQETQYF; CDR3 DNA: TGTGCCAGCGCCAATGGGGCTAGCGGGCCATACCAAGAGACCCAGTACTTC
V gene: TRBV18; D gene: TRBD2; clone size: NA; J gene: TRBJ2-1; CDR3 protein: CASSPPFPLAGGPKAYNEQFF; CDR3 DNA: TGTGCCAGCTCACCACCTTTTCCGCTAGCGGGAGGGCCAAAGGCCTACAATGAGCAGTTCTTC
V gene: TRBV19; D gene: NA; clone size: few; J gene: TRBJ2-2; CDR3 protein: CASSIARTAGELFF; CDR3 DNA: TGTGCCAGTAGTATAGCCCGGACAGCCGGGGAGCTGTTTTTT
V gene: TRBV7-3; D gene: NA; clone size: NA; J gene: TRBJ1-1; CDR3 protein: CASSLGGVTEAFF; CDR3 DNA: TGTGCCAGCAGCTTAGGGGGGGTCACTGAAGCTTTCTTT
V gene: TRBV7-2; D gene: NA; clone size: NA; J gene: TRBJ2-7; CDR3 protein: CASSLGPGLTYEQYF; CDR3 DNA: TGTGCCAGCAGCTTAGGGCCGGGACTGACCTACGAGCAGTACTTC
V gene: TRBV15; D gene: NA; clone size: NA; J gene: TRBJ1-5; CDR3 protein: CATGQSYSNQPQHF; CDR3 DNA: TGTGCCACAGGACAGAGCTATAGCAATCAGCCCCAGCATTTT
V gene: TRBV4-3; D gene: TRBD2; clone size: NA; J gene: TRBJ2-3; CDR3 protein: CASSQESSGLDTQYF; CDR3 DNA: TGCGCCAGCAGCCAAGAGTCTAGCGGACTAGATACGCAGTATTTT
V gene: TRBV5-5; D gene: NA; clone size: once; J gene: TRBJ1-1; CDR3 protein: CASSLRGEAFF; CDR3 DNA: TGTGCCAGCAGCTTGCGGGGAGAAGCTTTCTTT
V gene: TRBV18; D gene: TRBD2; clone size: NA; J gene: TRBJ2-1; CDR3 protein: CASSQLAGDVNEQFF; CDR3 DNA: TGTGCCAGCTCCCAGCTAGCGGGAGACGTGAATGAGCAGTTCTTC
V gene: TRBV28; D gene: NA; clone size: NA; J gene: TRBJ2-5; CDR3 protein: CASRPPTSFQETQYF; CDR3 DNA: TGTGCCAGCAGACCTCCAACTAGCTTCCAAGAGACCCAGTACTTC
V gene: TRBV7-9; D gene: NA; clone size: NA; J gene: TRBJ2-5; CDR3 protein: CASSLAGLAGGGQETQYF; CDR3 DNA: TGTGCCAGCAGCTTAGCGGGGCTAGCAGGGGGAGGCCAAGAGACCCAGTACTTC
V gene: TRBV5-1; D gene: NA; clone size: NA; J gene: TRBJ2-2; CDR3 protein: CASREFPGELFF; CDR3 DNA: TGCGCCAGCAGAGAGTTCCCCGGGGAGCTGTTTTTT
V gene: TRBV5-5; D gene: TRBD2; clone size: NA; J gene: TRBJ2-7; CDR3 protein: CASSWPGLAGAVNEQYF; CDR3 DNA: TGTGCCAGCAGCTGGCCGGGACTAGCGGGAGCGGTGAACGAGCAGTACTTC
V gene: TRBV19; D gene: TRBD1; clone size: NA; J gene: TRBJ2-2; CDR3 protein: CASSVGTGAGELFF; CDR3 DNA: TGTGCCAGTAGTGTAGGGACAGGCGCCGGGGAGCTGTTTTTT
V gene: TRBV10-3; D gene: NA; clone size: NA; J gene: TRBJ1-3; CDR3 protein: CGGRGLGNTIYF; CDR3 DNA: TGTGGCGGGCGGGGGCTTGGAAACACCATATATTTT
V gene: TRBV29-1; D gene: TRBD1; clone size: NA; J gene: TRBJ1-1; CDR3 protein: CSVERGQNTEAFF; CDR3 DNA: TGCAGCGTTGAGAGGGGGCAGAACACTGAAGCTTTCTTT
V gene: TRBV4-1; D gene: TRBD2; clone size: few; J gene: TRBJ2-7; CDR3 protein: CASSQDTSEIAYEQYF; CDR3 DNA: TGCGCCAGCAGCCAGGATACTAGCGAAATAGCCTACGAGCAGTACTTC